This T cell receptor beta chain was captured in a study of T cell repertoires in ileal Crohn's disease. The CDR3 runs 15 residues. Germline V gene sequence: CDR1 SGHKS, CDR2 YYEKEE (reference sequence). Trimming shortened V by 0 bases and J by 4 bases, and 11 bases separated the two germline ends. The repertoire was sequenced with immunoSEQ multiplex PCR; TCRdb's copy has only in-frame clones and lacks some. The sample includes 16,000 or so clones, 75% to 85% seen only once; the top ten take less than 5%. Sequencing was carried out using ileal tissue. The TCR was taken from an adult with Crohn's disease. V gene TRBV5-5 combines with J gene TRBJ2-1, with D uncertain. Here the CDR3 reads CASSLAAVGYNEQFF. The CDR3 bases are TGTGCCAGCAGCTTGGCAGCCGTCGGGTACAATGAGCAGTTCTTC.